The source of this T cell receptor beta chain is a study of blood T cell repertoires in COVID-19. Method: immunoSEQ multiplex PCR; TCRdb's copy keeps in-frame clones and lacks some. The table shows 300,000 to 450,000 clones, with around 87% occurring only once. J lost 1 base, V lost 3 bases, and 8 bases had no gene match. From germline, CDR1 is LNHDA and CDR2 SQIVND (reference sequence). The CDR3 spans 19 residues. Sequencing input: peripheral blood. The sequence was collected from a woman aged 60 to 75 with COVID-19, enrolled during active disease. The V and J genes are TRBV19 and TRBJ2-3; 15 bases line up with TRBD2. The DNA of the CDR3 is TGTGCCAGTAGTATGGGAGGACTAGCGGGGGGGCACGGCACAGATACGCAGTATTTT. Amino acid sequence: CASSMGGLAGGHGTDTQYF. Drawing the rest from reference TRBV19 and TRBJ2-3, the complete variable domain is DGGITQSPKYLFRKEGQNVTLSCEQNLNHDAMYWYRQDPGQGLRLIYYSQIVNDFQKGDIAEGYSVSREKKESFPLTVTSAQKNPTAFYLCASSMGGLAGGHGTDTQYFGPGTRLTVL.